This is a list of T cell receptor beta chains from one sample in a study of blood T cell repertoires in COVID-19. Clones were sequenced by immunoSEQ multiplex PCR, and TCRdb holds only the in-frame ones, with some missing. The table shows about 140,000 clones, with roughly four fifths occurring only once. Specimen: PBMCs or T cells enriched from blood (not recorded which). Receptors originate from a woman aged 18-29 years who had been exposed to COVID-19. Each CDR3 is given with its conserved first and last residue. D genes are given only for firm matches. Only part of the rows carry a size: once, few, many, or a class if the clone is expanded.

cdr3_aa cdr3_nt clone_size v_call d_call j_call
CATSAFGEQYF TGTGCCACCAGCGCCTTCGGCGAGCAGTACTTC - TRBV24-1 - TRBJ2-7
CASSLGGGQGNEQFF TGTGCCAGCAGCTTAGGGGGGGGGCAGGGCAATGAGCAGTTCTTC - TRBV7-2 - TRBJ2-1
CASSLGRDRGYNEQFF TGTGCCAGCAGCTTAGGCCGGGACAGGGGCTACAATGAGCAGTTCTTC - TRBV13 TRBD1 TRBJ2-1
CSASIGDLDSGELFF TGCAGTGCTAGTATCGGTGACTTGGACAGCGGGGAGCTGTTTTTT many TRBV20-1 - TRBJ2-2
CASRPQVWPQHF TGTGCCAGCAGACCCCAGGTTTGGCCCCAGCATTTT - TRBV28 - TRBJ1-5
CASSPPDRGNEKLFF TGTGCCAGCAGCCCGCCGGACAGGGGTAATGAAAAACTGTTTTTT - TRBV5-6 TRBD1 TRBJ1-4
CSVEPAGVNTGELFF TGCAGCGTTGAGCCTGCAGGGGTGAACACCGGGGAGCTGTTTTTT few TRBV29-1 - TRBJ2-2
CAWSVIRGEQYF TGTGCCTGGAGTGTAATCAGGGGCGAGCAGTACTTC - TRBV30 - TRBJ2-7
CSASSTGENQPQHF TGCAGTGCTAGTTCAACAGGTGAGAATCAGCCCCAGCATTTT - TRBV20-1 - TRBJ1-5
CASSLQGGLTGELFF TGCGCCAGCAGCTTACAGGGGGGACTCACCGGGGAGCTGTTTTTT - TRBV5-1 TRBD1 TRBJ2-2
CASAGTGTPDTQYF TGTGCCAGCGCCGGGACAGGGACCCCAGATACGCAGTATTTT - TRBV3-1/TRBV3-2 TRBD1 TRBJ2-3
CASSPGGSNTEAFF TGCGCCAGCAGCCCGGGGGGGTCGAACACTGAAGCTTTCTTT - TRBV23-1 - TRBJ1-1
CASRKDRDPVIGNTIYF TGTGCAAGTCGCAAAGACAGGGACCCTGTGATAGGAAACACCATATATTTT - TRBV12-2 - TRBJ1-3
CASSFKLVGQETQYF TGCGCCAGCAGCTTCAAACTAGTTGGTCAAGAGACCCAGTACTTC - TRBV5-1 - TRBJ2-5
CASSPQGGVAFF TGCGCCAGCAGCCCCCAAGGGGGAGTAGCTTTCTTT - TRBV5-1 - TRBJ1-1
CASSQEPRATEETQYF TGTGCCAGCAGCCAAGAACCCAGGGCGACGGAAGAGACCCAGTACTTC - TRBV4-2 - TRBJ2-5
CASSQVGQSYEQYF TGTGCCAGCAGCCAAGTTGGTCAGTCCTACGAGCAGTACTTC - TRBV3-1/TRBV3-2 - TRBJ2-7
CASSQDASVETQYF TGTGCCAGCAGCCAAGACGCTAGCGTAGAGACCCAGTACTTC - TRBV3-1/TRBV3-2 - TRBJ2-5
CATSREGSGGAKNIQYF TGTGCCACCAGCAGAGAAGGTAGCGGGGGGGCCAAAAACATTCAGTACTTC - TRBV15 TRBD2 TRBJ2-4
CASSLLSGGNQPQHF TGTGCCAGCAGTTTATTATCAGGGGGAAATCAGCCCCAGCATTTT - TRBV28 TRBD1 TRBJ1-5
CASSPLEQVKNTIYF TGTGCCAGCTCACCACTGGAACAGGTCAAAAACACCATATATTTT - TRBV18 - TRBJ1-3
CASSIAGFSEAFF TGTGCCAGTAGTATAGCCGGGTTTTCTGAAGCTTTCTTT - TRBV19 - TRBJ1-1
CASSPRGAGVTDTQYF TGTGCCAGCAGCCCCCGGGGAGCGGGAGTGACAGATACGCAGTATTTT - TRBV7-3 TRBD2 TRBJ2-3
CASRTRVSYEQYF TGTGCCAGCAGGACGAGGGTCTCCTACGAGCAGTACTTC - TRBV6-5 - TRBJ2-7
CASSLETGYEQYF TGTGCCAGCAGTTTAGAGACAGGATACGAGCAGTACTTC - TRBV12-3/TRBV12-4 - TRBJ2-7
CASSPNLGGNIQYF TGTGCCAGCAGTCCCAACCTGGGGGGAAACATTCAGTACTTC few TRBV28 - TRBJ2-4
CASSLLQGRDTGELFF TGTGCCAGCAGCCTCTTACAGGGCAGGGACACCGGGGAGCTGTTTTTT few TRBV7-8 - TRBJ2-2
CASSLSGQPYEQYF TGTGCCAGCAGCTTATCGGGACAGCCCTACGAGCAGTACTTC - TRBV11-1 TRBD1 TRBJ2-7
CASGLSHGQFPGAFF TGTGCTAGTGGTTTGTCACACGGACAGTTCCCTGGAGCTTTCTTT - TRBV12-5 - TRBJ1-1
CASSPVRGGPDTQYF TGTGCCAGCAGCCCCGTAAGGGGGGGCCCAGATACGCAGTATTTT few TRBV28 - TRBJ2-3
CASSPSGKSSYEQYF TGTGCCAGCAGCCCGAGCGGGAAAAGTTCCTACGAGCAGTACTTC - TRBV21-1 - TRBJ2-7
CATSGQGYAQPQHF TGTGCCACCAGCGGACAGGGATATGCTCAGCCCCAGCATTTT - TRBV24-1 TRBD1 TRBJ1-5
CSVVGGDGPQHF TGCAGCGTTGTAGGGGGCGACGGGCCCCAGCATTTT - TRBV29-1 TRBD1 TRBJ1-5
CASSPGTSGPYEQYF TGTGCCAGCAGTCCCGGGACTAGCGGACCCTACGAGCAGTACTTC - TRBV28 TRBD2 TRBJ2-7